The 11 T cell receptor beta chains listed next were all sequenced from one sample in a study of cytomegalovirus exposure and HLA in healthy donors. Primers for the PCR totalled 60 Vbeta and 13 Jbeta. TCRdb's copy holds only in-frame clones and misses some; the assay was immunoSEQ multiplex PCR. Among 130,000 or so clones listed, about 76% were seen once. Sequences were obtained from PBMCs. Receptors originate from a woman between 40 and 55 years old in good health and CMV-seronegative.

The chain employs TRBV5-1 and TRBJ2-1, with TRBD1 matching 8 bases. The CDR3 covers 15 residues. Per germline, CDR1 SGHRS and CDR2 YFSETQ. Losses at the gene ends were 1 base for V and 7 bases for J; bases not matched to a gene: 7. CDR3 nucleotides: TGCGCCAGCAGCTTGCCGAGACAGGGGCTGAATGAGCAGTTCTTC. It encodes CASSLPRQGLNEQFF.

The chain carries TRBV28 and TRBJ1-2; D may be TRBD1 (5 bases). The CDR3 is 14 residues long. V was pared by 6 bases and J by 4 bases, with 15 bases between. Germline-derived CDR1 and CDR2 are MDHEN and SYDVKM. CDR3 DNA: TGTGCCAGCAGGATTCCTGGGGCCATCTATGGCTACACCTTC. This codes for CASRIPGAIYGYTF.

The V gene is TRBV7-9, the J gene TRBJ1-2; no firm D call. This CDR3 spans 16 amino acids. From germline, CDR1 is SEHNR and CDR2 FQNEAQ (reference sequence). The ends were cut back, 5 bases at V and 2 bases at J, with 18 bases in the middle. The CDR3 reads CASSPYRRLRNYGYTF. CDR3 nucleotides: TGTGCCAGCAGCCCCTACCGGCGGCTTAGGAACTATGGCTACACCTTC.

The CDR3 region is CASSLSNGTPYTF. The CDR3 bases are TGCGCCAGCAGTCTCAGCAACGGGACTCCATACACCTTC. The chain recombines TRBV4-1 with TRBJ1-2; perhaps TRBD1 as D (5 bases). V lost 6 bases and J lost 11, with 19 bases in between. The germline V gene encodes CDR1 MGHRA and CDR2 YSYEKL. CDR3 length: 13 amino acids.

This clone was observed a single time. The chain joins TRBV15 to TRBJ1-2; possible D gene TRBD1, 5 bases. The CDR3 length is 13 residues. The germline V gene encodes CDR1 LNHNV and CDR2 YYDKDF (reference sequence). The V end was cut by 0 bases, the J end by 8 bases, with 10 bases between. The CDR3 is CATSREAGIGYTF. The CDR3 nucleotides read TGTGCCACCAGCAGAGAAGCAGGGATCGGCTACACCTTC. Together with reference TRBV15 and TRBJ1-2, the CDR3 gives the full variable domain: DAMVIQNPRYQVTQFGKPVTLSCSQTLNHNVMYWYQQKSSQAPKLLFHYYDKDFNNEADTPDNFQSRRPNTSFCFLDIRSPGLGDTAMYLCATSREAGIGYTFGSGTRLTVV.

V is TRBV6-4 and J is TRBJ1-1; possible D gene TRBD1, 5 bases. The V end was cut by 6 bases, the J end by 1 base, with 9 bases between. Germline assignment: CDR1 MRHNA and CDR2 SNTAGT. CDR3 length: 13 amino acids. In DNA form, the CDR3 reads TGTGCCAGCAGACTTACAGGGAACACTGAAGCTTTCTTT. Protein sequence: CASRLTGNTEAFF.

The count of this clone is one. The CDR3 coding sequence is TGTGCCAGCAGCGTAGCGGCTAGCGGGGGGCCCCAGGGGTACGAGCAGTACTTC. It is translated as CASSVAASGGPQGYEQYF. The chain combines TRBV9 with TRBJ2-7; TRBD2 agrees at 11 bases. V lost 0 bases, J lost 4 bases, and 12 bases stayed unmatched. The CDR3 totals 18 residues. Germline lookup yields CDR1 SGDLS and CDR2 YYNGEE.

V and J are TRBV9 and TRBJ2-1; 11 nucleotides agree with TRBD2. This CDR3 is built from 15 residues. Trimming took 3 bases from V and 2 from J; bases not matched to a gene: 1. Per the germline V gene, CDR1 is SGDLS and CDR2 is YYNGEE. The CDR3 nucleotides read TGTGCCAGCAGCGAGACTAGCGGGGCCTACAATGAGCAGTTCTTC. The encoded protein is CASSETSGAYNEQFF.

This clone was detected only a few times. The chain employs TRBV5-6 and TRBJ1-5, with D possibly being TRBD1 (5 bases). CDR1 and CDR2 (germline): SGHDT, YYEEEE. The CDR3 covers 13 residues. V was trimmed by 0 bases and J by 6 bases, leaving 7 bases between them. CDR3 in DNA: TGTGCCAGCAGCTTGGAGGGGTTTCAGCCCCAGCATTTT. It specifies CASSLEGFQPQHF.

The chain combines TRBV7-8 with TRBJ1-2; 8 bases fit TRBD1. After removal of 2 bases from V and 0 bases from J, the junction contained 8 bases not matched to a gene. This CDR3 region has 17 residues. The germline CDR1 and CDR2 sequences are SGHVS and FQNEAQ. The CDR3 nucleotides are TGTGCCAGCAGCTTAAGGCAGGGGGCGAATTCTAACTATGGCTACACCTTC. It codes for CASSLRQGANSNYGYTF. Drawing the rest from reference TRBV7-8 and TRBJ1-2, the complete variable domain is GAGVSQSPRYKVAKRGQDVALRCDPISGHVSLFWYQQALGQGPEFLTYFQNEAQLDKSGLPSDRFFAERPEGSVSTLKIQRTQQEDSAVYLCASSLRQGANSNYGYTFGSGTRLTVV.

V usage is TRBV5-4 and J usage is TRBJ2-5; D may be TRBD2 (6 bases). The V end lost 4 bases, the J end lost 1 base, and 14 bases lay between the germline ends. Germline V gene sequence: CDR1 SGHNT, CDR2 YYREEE (reference sequence). The CDR3 consists of 15 residues. In DNA, the CDR3 is TGTGCCAGCAGCCGTGCAATGGGACTCCAAGAGACCCAGTACTTC. Protein sequence: CASSRAMGLQETQYF.